This is a list of T cell receptor beta chains from one sample in a study of T cell repertoires in cytomegalovirus infection. TCRdb independently ran MiXCR on the reads; one entry per CDR3 protein. The sample lists approximately 500,000 distinct CDR3 sequences; about 15% were seen once. The source material was CD8+ T cells from PBMCs. These receptor sequences come from a human donor in good health (CMV status not recorded). Some clones in this sample may be carry-over from other donors' samples. Each CDR3 is given with its conserved first and last residue. D genes are given only for firm matches. Clone size appears in some rows only: once, few, many, or a class for an expanded clone.

j_call clone_size v_call d_call cdr3_nt cdr3_aa
TRBJ2-1 NA TRBV4-1 NA TGCGCCAGCAGCCACTCCGGGATCAACAATGAGCAGTTCTTC CASSHSGINNEQFF
TRBJ1-5 once TRBV27 TRBD1 TGTGCCAGCAGTTTGCGACAGGGGAGGGAGCCCCAGCATTTT CASSLRQGREPQHF
TRBJ2-1 NA TRBV2 TRBD1 TGTGCCAGCAGAGCGGGACAGGGGGCCTACAATGAGCAGTTCTTC CASRAGQGAYNEQFF
TRBJ1-2 many TRBV4-1 NA TGCGCCAGCAGCCAAGATCTTCCGGACAGATCAGCCTTC CASSQDLPDRSAF
TRBJ2-7 many TRBV7-6 NA TGTGCCAGCAGCCCCCCGGGGCTAACTTGGGAGCAGTACTTC CASSPPGLTWEQYF
TRBJ1-6 many TRBV7-3 NA TGTGCCAGCAGCTTAAGAGCAGGCTATAATTCACCCCTCCACTTT CASSLRAGYNSPLHF
TRBJ1-2 NA TRBV27 NA TGTGCCAGCAGTTTATATGGGGGGGCGCCGGATGGCTACACCTTC CASSLYGGAPDGYTF
TRBJ1-1 few TRBV5-4 TRBD1 TGTGCCAGCAGCGGTGAGGACAGGGAAGCTTTCTTT CASSGEDREAFF
TRBJ1-1 many TRBV7-8 TRBD1 TGTGCCAGCAGCTCCCCAAGGGACAGGGGGGAGAACACTGAAGCTTTCTTT CASSSPRDRGENTEAFF
TRBJ2-1 many TRBV10-3 TRBD2 TGTGCCATCAGTGAGTCGGTGACTAGCGGTCCTAGCTCCTACAATGAGCAGTTCTTC CAISESVTSGPSSYNEQFF
TRBJ1-6 few TRBV28 TRBD1 TGTGCCATTAGGAGCATGAACAGGGGGCCAGGGTCACCCCTCCACTTT CAIRSMNRGPGSPLHF
TRBJ2-7 many TRBV7-9 TRBD1 TGTGCCAGCAGCTCCTCACTAGGGACAGGGGAGGTCTACGAGCAGTACTTC CASSSSLGTGEVYEQYF
TRBJ2-7 many TRBV4-2 NA TGTGCCAGCAGCCAAGAGGTCAAGCATTACGAGCAGTACTTC CASSQEVKHYEQYF
TRBJ1-6 many TRBV6-6 NA TGTGCCAGCACCCCCACGGTCCGGGACCTTAATTCACCCCTCCACTTT CASTPTVRDLNSPLHF
TRBJ2-1 NA TRBV19 NA TGTGCCAGTAGTCCGGGCCTTACAGTCTACAATGAGCAGTTCTTC CASSPGLTVYNEQFF
TRBJ1-1 many TRBV7-2 TRBD1 TGTGCCAGCAGCACAACAGGGGGGCCTTCCTCTGAAGCTTTCTTT CASSTTGGPSSEAFF
TRBJ1-1 NA TRBV5-5 TRBD1 TGTGCCAGCAGCTTGGCCAGGGGGAAGACTGAAGCTTTCTTT CASSLARGKTEAFF
TRBJ2-5 few TRBV19 NA TGTGCCAGTAGTATAGATATGGGGGAGGCCCAGTACTTC CASSIDMGEAQYF
TRBJ1-2 many TRBV10-3 TRBD1 TGTGCCATCGGGACAGTGACAGCTAACTATGGCTACACCTTC CAIGTVTANYGYTF
TRBJ1-5 NA TRBV27 NA TGTGCCAGCAGTTTACACAGCAATCACCCCCAGCATTTT CASSLHSNHPQHF
TRBJ1-5 few TRBV10-3 TRBD1 TGTGCCATCAGTGAGTCGACGGGCAGGGGGCATCAGCCCCAGCATTTT CAISESTGRGHQPQHF
TRBJ1-5 few TRBV28 NA TGTGCCAGCAGGCCCTGGGGGGACCTTAATCAACCCCAGCATTTT CASRPWGDLNQPQHF
TRBJ2-1 once TRBV4-1 TRBD2 TGCGCCAGCAGCAAAGGGGCTAGCGGGGGGCGGGATGAGCAGTTCTTC CASSKGASGGRDEQFF
TRBJ2-7 NA TRBV10-3 NA TGTGCCATCAGTGAGTCTTCCCACTACTACGAGCAGTACTTC CAISESSHYYEQYF
TRBJ2-4 many TRBV7-7 NA TGTGCCAGCAGCTTCAGAAGGGGGAAGGCCAAAAACATTCAGTACTTC CASSFRRGKAKNIQYF
TRBJ2-2 many TRBV7-8 NA TGTGCCAGCAGCTTAGGTGGGAGTCTCAACGGGGAGCTGTTTTTT CASSLGGSLNGELFF
TRBJ1-2 many TRBV20-1 TRBD1 TGCAGTGCTAGAGACCGACAGGGCCCTCGTAGTAGCTACACCTTC CSARDRQGPRSSYTF
TRBJ2-3 few TRBV15 TRBD2 TGTGCCACCAGCAGAGTGGCGGGGGGGGCTCCTAGCACAGATACGCAGTATTTT CATSRVAGGAPSTDTQYF
TRBJ2-7 many TRBV10-3 TRBD1 TGTGCCATCAGTGAGCTAGGGACAGGGAGCTCCTACGAGCAGTACTTC CAISELGTGSSYEQYF
TRBJ1-3 NA TRBV12-3/TRBV12-4 NA TGTGCCAGCAGTGGACAAAGCCTAACTGGAAACACCATATATTTT CASSGQSLTGNTIYF
TRBJ2-3 NA TRBV20-1 TRBD2 TGCAGTGCTACGCTAGCGGGGGGGATGTCTAGCACAGATACGCAGTATTTT CSATLAGGMSSTDTQYF
TRBJ2-1 few TRBV27 NA TGTGCCAGCAGTTTAAGGGGGAGGCAGTACAATGAGCAGTTCTTC CASSLRGRQYNEQFF
TRBJ1-2 NA TRBV5-6 TRBD1 TGTGCCAGCAGCAGCGGACAGGGGATTTATATAGTCGGCTACACCTTC CASSSGQGIYIVGYTF
TRBJ2-7 NA TRBV2 NA TGTGCCAGCAAGTCCCGGTCCTCCTACGAGCAGTACTTC CASKSRSSYEQYF
TRBJ2-7 NA TRBV9 TRBD1 TGTGCCAGCAGCGTTGATCCGACAGGGGGAATATCCTACGAGCAGTACTTC CASSVDPTGGISYEQYF
TRBJ2-5 NA TRBV24-1 TRBD1 TGTGCCACCAGTGACGATACGGACAGGGGGTTAATAGGAAGAGAGACCCAGTACTTC CATSDDTDRGLIGRETQYF
TRBJ1-5 NA TRBV5-6 NA TGTGCCAGCAGCTTGGGACACGGGAATCAGCCCCAGCATTTT CASSLGHGNQPQHF
TRBJ2-1 many TRBV7-3 NA TGTGCCAGCAGCGGGCGGGCGGACGATGAGCAGTTCTTC CASSGRADDEQFF
TRBJ2-3 many TRBV19 TRBD1 TGTGCCAGTAGTTCTCACCGGACAGGACTGGGTGGGGATACGCAGTATTTT CASSSHRTGLGGDTQYF
TRBJ2-3 many TRBV7-9 NA TGTGCCAGCAGCTCGATTTCGGTGAGAACAGATACGCAGTATTTT CASSSISVRTDTQYF
TRBJ2-3 few TRBV18 NA TGTGCCAGCTCACCTGATGAGGCAGATACGCAGTATTTT CASSPDEADTQYF
TRBJ2-3 few TRBV5-6 NA TGTGCCAGCACCATATCGGGGGCCGTCACAGATACGCAGTATTTT CASTISGAVTDTQYF
TRBJ2-5 NA TRBV27 NA TGTGCCAGAAGTTTCGGCAACAGGGAACAAGAGACCCAGTACTTC CARSFGNREQETQYF
TRBJ2-1 few TRBV27 NA TGTGCCAGCAGTTTATTAGGGGGTGAGCAGTTCTTC CASSLLGGEQFF
TRBJ1-2 many TRBV10-1 NA TGCGCCAGCAGTGAAAGCCCTGACTATGGCTACACCTTC CASSESPDYGYTF
TRBJ2-3 many TRBV27 NA TGTGCCAGCAGTCAAACACGGGATACGCAGTATTTT CASSQTRDTQYF
TRBJ2-5 NA TRBV3-1 NA TGTGCCAGCAGCCACCGTTGGCCCCGCGGGGAGACCCAGTACTTC CASSHRWPRGETQYF
TRBJ2-5 many TRBV28 NA TGTGCCAGCAGCCCCTTAGTGGGGATCCAAGAGACCCAGTACTTC CASSPLVGIQETQYF